These 5 T cell receptor beta chains came from one sample sequenced in a study of post-analysis software for immune sequencing data. General observations from the study: TRBV segments more frequent in patients than in controls numbered roughly five and included TRBV5-6, TRBV5-1 and TRBV20-1.

Their cognate antigens are unknown. TCR beta libraries were prepared from cDNA with unique molecular identifiers. TCRdb reprocessed the PCR reads with MiXCR, giving one entry per CDR3 protein. The sample has roughly 600,000 distinct CDR3 sequences, 44% seen once. The sample comprised blood. These receptors were collected from a girl between 5 and 17 years old with multiple sclerosis.

This clonotype was picked up a small number of times. The chain carries TRBV6-4 and TRBJ2-1; tentatively, D is TRBD1 (6 bases). The CDR3 is 13 amino acids. The germline CDR1 and CDR2 sequences are MRHNA and SNTAGT. V was clipped by 6 bases and J by 3 bases, with 9 bases between them. CDR3 DNA sequence: TGTGCCAGCAGCCGGGACAACTACAATGAGCAGTTCTTC. Translation gives CASSRDNYNEQFF.

The rearrangement links TRBV28 to TRBJ1-2; D is unresolved. Looked up from germline, CDR1 is MDHEN and CDR2 is SYDVKM. This CDR3 contains 19 residues. Trimming took 5 bases from V and 0 from J, leaving 25 bases between them. The CDR3 DNA reads as TGTGCCAGCAGTACATGGGATTGGTCGGAGGGTCGGCCTAACTATGGCTACACCTTC. Translation: CASSTWDWSEGRPNYGYTF.

This chain links TRBV3-1 with TRBJ2-1; 7 nucleotides line up with TRBD2. After removal of 6 bases from V and 6 bases from J, the junction contained 5 bases not matched to a gene. Germline V CDR1 and CDR2: LGHDT, YNNKEL (reference sequence). The CDR3 contains 13 residues. The CDR3 sequence: CASSQTSPNEQFF. The CDR3 DNA is TGTGCCAGCAGTCAGACTAGCCCCAATGAGCAGTTCTTC.

The genes are TRBV12-3 or TRBV12-4 and TRBJ1-2, with TRBD1 matching 7 bases. The junction had 10 bases not matched to a gene; V was cut back by 8 bases and J by 7 bases. The CDR3 has 13 residues. The DNA for the CDR3 is TGTGCCAGCCCCAGGGGGACCGGTCGTGGCTACACCTTC. Translating it yields CASPRGTGRGYTF.

This clonotype was found a few times. The chain combines TRBV3-1 with TRBJ1-2; D gene uncertain. The germline V and J ends were trimmed by 4 bases and 8 bases, with 14 bases remaining between them. From germline, CDR1 is LGHDT and CDR2 YNNKEL (reference sequence). This CDR3 region has 13 residues. CDR3 coding DNA: TGTGCCAGCAGCCCTCGATTGGATACCGGCTACACCTTC. Amino acids: CASSPRLDTGYTF.